This TCR beta chain appears in the sequencing data of a study of cytomegalovirus exposure and HLA in healthy donors. Study-wide results and caveats: The study designated 150 or so TCR beta chains cytomegalovirus-associated.

Vbeta (60) and Jbeta (13) primers were used in the PCR. Original handling: In a later analysis, of some 80 million unique beta chains, 9 million to 11 million appeared in at least two donors. Profiled with immunoSEQ multiplex PCR; TCRdb holds only in-frame clones, not every one. That table gives V, J and clone size, and the DNA gave D and trimming. The table for this sample gives about 160,000 clones. To note about this clone: Its antigen is currently unknown. Sequence at one end of the junction differs from germline and may be a read error.

The sequence was collected from a woman aged 50 to 60 in good health and CMV-seronegative. What was sequenced was PBMCs.

CDR3 nucleotide sequence: TGTGCCAGCAGTTTAGCGGGAGGGAGCTCCTACAATGAGCAGTTCTTC. Protein product: CASSLAGGSSYNEQFF. The chain combines TRBV11-2 with TRBJ2-1; TRBD2 matches 11 bases. This CDR3 is 16 amino acids long. CDR1 SGHAT and CDR2 FQNNGV come from the germline V gene.